Listed below are T cell receptor beta chains from one sample, sequenced in a study of blood T cell repertoires in COVID-19. Here immunoSEQ multiplex PCR was the method, and the copy in TCRdb shows in-frame clones only, minus some. The sample carries under 250,000 clones, around 80% recorded once. Sequencing used PBMCs or T cells enriched from blood (not recorded which). The receptors here all came from a man aged 25 to 40 with acute COVID-19. Each CDR3 is given with its conserved first and last residue. A D gene is named only where the DNA matches it firmly. Not all rows give a size; the values are once, few, many and, for expanded clones, a class.

>once|TRBV11-2|NA|TRBJ2-2
TGTGCCAGCAGCTCGGGGAATTCGAACACCGGGGAGCTGTTTTTT
CASSSGNSNTGELFF
>NA|TRBV28|NA|TRBJ2-1
TGTGCCAGCAGTTTATGGGGGGGGCTTAATGAGCAGTTCTTC
CASSLWGGLNEQFF
>NA|TRBV3-1/TRBV3-2|NA|TRBJ1-5
TGTGCCAGCAGCCAAGATCCGGCAGGGTACCAGCCCCAGCATTTT
CASSQDPAGYQPQHF
>once|TRBV3-1/TRBV3-2|TRBD2|TRBJ2-1
TGTGCCAGCAGCCATTTAGCGGGGGCGAATGAGCAGTTCTTC
CASSHLAGANEQFF
>NA|TRBV6-1|TRBD1|TRBJ1-3
TGTGCCAGCAGTGAAGTTATATCAGTGGGGACAGGGGCACTTGGGTATGGAAACACCATATATTTT
CASSEVISVGTGALGYGNTIYF
>NA|TRBV27|NA|TRBJ1-4
TGTGCCAGCAGTTTATGGCCTTCTAATGAAAAACTGTTTTTT
CASSLWPSNEKLFF
>NA|TRBV18|NA|TRBJ1-5
TGTGCCAGCTCACTTCCCTCTCAGCCCCAGCATTTT
CASSLPSQPQHF
>NA|TRBV10-2|NA|TRBJ2-7
TGCGCCAGCATGAATAGGCAAGGGGGAGAGCAGTACTTC
CASMNRQGGEQYF
>once|TRBV6-4|TRBD1|TRBJ1-2
TGTGCCAGCAGTGACAGGGGGCAAGGTGGCTACACCTTC
CASSDRGQGGYTF
>many|TRBV12-5|NA|TRBJ1-6
TGTGCTAGTGGTTCCCCTCCGGGTCACCAAATCAATAATTCACCCCTCCACTTT
CASGSPPGHQINNSPLHF
>NA|TRBV10-2|NA|TRBJ1-6
TGCGCCAGCAGGGGGGGGAATTCACCCCTCCACTTT
CASRGGNSPLHF
>NA|TRBV20-1|TRBD1|TRBJ1-2
TGCAGTAGCCAGGGGGCGGGTGGCTACACCTTC
CSSQGAGGYTF
>NA|TRBV29-1|TRBD2|TRBJ2-1
TGCAGCGTTGATCTCTCCTCAACTAGCGGGGGCCTAACAGGCAATGAGCAGTTCTTC
CSVDLSSTSGGLTGNEQFF
>NA|TRBV5-1|TRBD1|TRBJ1-1
TGCGCCAGCAGCTCCGGACAGGAGTTCATGAACACTGAAGCTTTCTTT
CASSSGQEFMNTEAFF
>once|TRBV2|NA|TRBJ2-4
TGTGCCAGCAGTGAGTCGCTTCCGGGACTTACTTTTCAGTACTTC
CASSESLPGLTFQYF
>NA|TRBV2|NA|TRBJ2-3
TGTGCCAGCGGAGGGGGCACAGATACGCAGTATTTT
CASGGGTDTQYF
>NA|TRBV15|TRBD1|TRBJ1-2
TGTGCCACCAGCAGCACAGGGGGCCGTGGCTACACCTTC
CATSSTGGRGYTF
>once|TRBV9|TRBD1|TRBJ1-1
TGTGCCAGCACCAAACCCCCGACAGGGGCGGGGGCTGAAGCTTTCTTT
CASTKPPTGAGAEAFF
>NA|TRBV5-1|TRBD1|TRBJ1-4
TGCGCCAGCAGCTCGGACAGGGGGCCAGGGACTAATGAAAAACTGTTTTTT
CASSSDRGPGTNEKLFF
>once|TRBV3-1/TRBV3-2|TRBD1|TRBJ1-1
TGTGCCAGCAGCCAGTCCAGGGGGCGGGCTGAAGCTTTCTTT
CASSQSRGRAEAFF
>NA|TRBV14|NA|TRBJ1-3
TGTGCCAGCAGCCGAGCAGCGGTCACCATATATTTT
CASSRAAVTIYF
>NA|TRBV13|TRBD1|TRBJ1-1
TGTGCCAGCAGCTACCGGACAGGGAACACTGAAGCTTTCTTT
CASSYRTGNTEAFF
>NA|TRBV28|NA|TRBJ2-3
TGTGCCAGCAGTCCAGGGGTCGGTTGGTATTTT
CASSPGVGWYF
>NA|TRBV30|TRBD1|TRBJ2-3
TGTGCCGTCGCCGGGACAGTGGTTGTTACGCAGTATTTT
CAVAGTVVVTQYF
>NA|TRBV9|TRBD2|TRBJ2-3
TGTGCCAGCAGCGTAGATTCGGCGGGGGTGACAGATACGCAGTATTTT
CASSVDSAGVTDTQYF
>once|TRBV18|NA|TRBJ1-3
TGTGCCAGCTCACCATTGAGACCGGAGGACACCATATATTTT
CASSPLRPEDTIYF
>once|TRBV13|NA|TRBJ2-2
TGTGCCAGCCGGGTGTTAGCCGGGGAGCTGTTTTTT
CASRVLAGELFF
>NA|TRBV28|TRBD2|TRBJ2-6
TGTGCCAGCACCCCGGGACTAGCGGGGGGGGGCTCTGGGGCCAACGTCCTGACTTTC
CASTPGLAGGGSGANVLTF
>NA|TRBV2|TRBD1|TRBJ1-3
TGTGCCAGCAGTTTGGCACAGGGGTCTGGAAACACCATATATTTT
CASSLAQGSGNTIYF
>few|TRBV15|NA|TRBJ2-6
TGTGCCACCAGCAAAATCAACAGGGACTCTGGGGCCAACGTCCTGACTTTC
CATSKINRDSGANVLTF
>NA|TRBV6-4|TRBD2|TRBJ2-1
TGTGCCAGCAGTGACTCAGCGGGGGACTACAATGAGCAGTTCTTC
CASSDSAGDYNEQFF
>NA|TRBV14|NA|TRBJ1-5
TGTGCCAGCAGCCAAGAACAGGGATATAGCAATCAGCCCCAGCATTTT
CASSQEQGYSNQPQHF
>NA|TRBV6-5|NA|TRBJ1-1
TGTGCCAGCAGCCAGCCAACGGGGAAAGGGACTGAAGCTTTCTTT
CASSQPTGKGTEAFF
>few|TRBV4-1|TRBD1|TRBJ1-4
TGCGCCAGCAGCCAAGGGGACAGGGGCGGTGAAAAACTGTTTTTT
CASSQGDRGGEKLFF
>NA|TRBV6-2/TRBV6-3|TRBD2|TRBJ2-1
TGTGCCAGCAGTTACTCCCTACTAGCGGGGATTTCCTACAATGAGCAGTTCTTC
CASSYSLLAGISYNEQFF
>NA|TRBV5-1|NA|TRBJ1-1
TGCGCCAGCAGCTTGGGGCCCAGGGGTTCCACTGAAGCTTTCTTT
CASSLGPRGSTEAFF
>few|TRBV2|NA|TRBJ1-5
TGTGCCAGCAGAAAGGCGGGGCTGTTGAATCAGCCCCAGCATTTT
CASRKAGLLNQPQHF
>NA|TRBV11-2|NA|TRBJ1-3
TGTGCCAGCAGCCGTTATGGAAACACCATATATTTT
CASSRYGNTIYF
>NA|TRBV5-1|NA|TRBJ2-7
TGCGCCAGCAGGGAGACCCAGAGCGACGAGCAGTACTTC
CASRETQSDEQYF
>NA|TRBV5-4|TRBD2|TRBJ2-2
TGTGCCAGCAGACGGACTAGCGGGGGGGCGAACACCGGGGAGCTGTTTTTT
CASRRTSGGANTGELFF
>few|TRBV7-3|NA|TRBJ2-2
TGTGCCAGCAGCTTAGGCCGGGAGCTGTTTTTT
CASSLGRELFF
>once|TRBV6-5|NA|TRBJ2-3
TGTGCCAGCAGCTCAGGGTCAGATACGCAGTATTTT
CASSSGSDTQYF
>NA|TRBV5-1|TRBD1|TRBJ2-2
TGCGCCAGCAGCTTGGCGACAGGGGGGACCGGGGAGCTGTTTTTT
CASSLATGGTGELFF
>NA|TRBV7-3|TRBD2|TRBJ2-2
TGTGCCAGCAGCCTAGGACTAGCGAACACCGGGGAGCTGTTTTTT
CASSLGLANTGELFF
>NA|TRBV5-6|NA|TRBJ2-1
TGTGCCAGCAATCGGCGGGCCGAGCAGTTCTTC
CASNRRAEQFF
>NA|TRBV6-6|TRBD1|TRBJ1-6
TGTGCCAGTGCCTTAAGGACAGGGGGAAATTCACCCCTCCACTTT
CASALRTGGNSPLHF
>NA|TRBV9|NA|TRBJ1-1
TGTGCCAGCAGCGTAGCGAGCAGGTCGAACACTGAAGCTTTCTTT
CASSVASRSNTEAFF
>once|TRBV18|NA|TRBJ1-5
TGTGCCAGCTCACCGATACTAAGCAATCAGCCCCAGCATTTT
CASSPILSNQPQHF
>NA|TRBV6-1|NA|TRBJ1-2
TGTGCCAGCAGTGAGCGGGGATATGGCTACACCTTC
CASSERGYGYTF
>NA|TRBV7-3|NA|TRBJ2-2
TGTGCCAGCAGCACAACCTCCCGGGGGGCCCCCGGGGAGCTGTTTTTT
CASSTTSRGAPGELFF
>NA|TRBV9|TRBD1|TRBJ1-3
TGTGCCAGCAGCGTAGCCGGGACAGGGTCCGGGGGAAACACCATATATTTT
CASSVAGTGSGGNTIYF